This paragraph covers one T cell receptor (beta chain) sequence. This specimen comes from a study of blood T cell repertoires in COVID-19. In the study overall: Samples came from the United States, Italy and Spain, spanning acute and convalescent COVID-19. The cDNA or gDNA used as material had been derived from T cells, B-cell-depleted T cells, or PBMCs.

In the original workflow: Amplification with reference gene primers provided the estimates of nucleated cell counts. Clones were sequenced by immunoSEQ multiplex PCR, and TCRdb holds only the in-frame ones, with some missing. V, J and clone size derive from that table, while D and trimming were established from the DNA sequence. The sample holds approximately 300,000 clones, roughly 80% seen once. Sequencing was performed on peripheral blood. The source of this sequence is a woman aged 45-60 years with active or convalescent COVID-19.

DNA of the CDR3: TGTGCCAGCAGTCGATTAAATACAGGGAACACTGAAGCTTTCTTT. Residues: CASSRLNTGNTEAFF. The rearrangement uses TRBV28 and TRBJ1-1, with D possibly TRBD1 on 5 matching bases. The CDR3 runs 15 residues. V was cut by 5 bases and J by 1 base, with 14 bases left in between. Germline lookup yields CDR1 MDHEN and CDR2 SYDVKM. The full variable domain, completed using reference TRBV28 and TRBJ1-1, is DVKVTQSSRYLVKRTGEKVFLECVQDMDHENMFWYRQDPGLGLRLIYFSYDVKMKEKGDIPEGYSVSREKKERFSLILESASTNQTSMYLCASSRLNTGNTEAFFGQGTRLTVV.